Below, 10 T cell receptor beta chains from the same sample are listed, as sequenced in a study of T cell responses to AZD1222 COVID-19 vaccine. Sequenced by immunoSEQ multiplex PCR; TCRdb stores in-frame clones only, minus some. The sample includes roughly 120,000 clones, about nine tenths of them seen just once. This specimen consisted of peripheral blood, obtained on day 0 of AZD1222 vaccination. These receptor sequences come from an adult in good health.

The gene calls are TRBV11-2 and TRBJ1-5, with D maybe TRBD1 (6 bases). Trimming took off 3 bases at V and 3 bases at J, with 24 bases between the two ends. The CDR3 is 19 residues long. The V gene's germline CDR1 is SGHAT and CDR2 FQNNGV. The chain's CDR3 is CASSLGRGGVPKYNQPQHF. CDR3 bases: TGTGCCAGCAGCTTGGGGCGTGGGGGCGTCCCCAAATACAATCAGCCCCAGCATTTT. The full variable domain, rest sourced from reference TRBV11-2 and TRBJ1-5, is EAGVAQSPRYKIIEKRQSVAFWCNPISGHATLYWYQQILGQGPKLLIQFQNNGVVDDSQLPKDRFSAERLKGVDSTLKIQPAKLEDSAVYLCASSLGRGGVPKYNQPQHFGDGTRLSIL.

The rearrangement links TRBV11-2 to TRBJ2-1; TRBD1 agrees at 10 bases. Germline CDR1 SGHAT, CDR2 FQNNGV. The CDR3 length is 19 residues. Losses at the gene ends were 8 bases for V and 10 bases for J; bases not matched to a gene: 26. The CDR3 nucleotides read TGTGCCAGCGGAAGAATACCCTCACCCCGGGACAGGGGTTCAAGGGAGCAGTTCTTC. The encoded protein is CASGRIPSPRDRGSREQFF.

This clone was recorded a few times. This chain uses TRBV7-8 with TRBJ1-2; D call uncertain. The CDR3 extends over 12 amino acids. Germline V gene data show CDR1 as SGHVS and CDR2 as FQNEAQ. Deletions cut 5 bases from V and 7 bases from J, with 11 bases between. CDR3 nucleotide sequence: TGTGCCAGCAGCCCCAACGAAGCTGGCTACACCTTC. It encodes CASSPNEAGYTF.

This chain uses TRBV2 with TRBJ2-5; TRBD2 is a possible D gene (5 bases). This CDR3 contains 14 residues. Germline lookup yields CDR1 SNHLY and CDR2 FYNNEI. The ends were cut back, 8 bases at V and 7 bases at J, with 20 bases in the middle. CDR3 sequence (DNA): TGTGCCAGCGTCGCTTTGCAAGCCGAGGGGACCCAGTACTTC. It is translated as CASVALQAEGTQYF.

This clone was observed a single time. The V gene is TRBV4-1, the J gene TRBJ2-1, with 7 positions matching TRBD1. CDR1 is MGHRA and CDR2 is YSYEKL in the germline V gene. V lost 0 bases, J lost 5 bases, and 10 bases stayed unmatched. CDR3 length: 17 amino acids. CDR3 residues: CASSQDWRQGLNNEQFF. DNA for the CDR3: TGCGCCAGCAGCCAAGATTGGCGACAGGGCTTAAACAATGAGCAGTTCTTC.

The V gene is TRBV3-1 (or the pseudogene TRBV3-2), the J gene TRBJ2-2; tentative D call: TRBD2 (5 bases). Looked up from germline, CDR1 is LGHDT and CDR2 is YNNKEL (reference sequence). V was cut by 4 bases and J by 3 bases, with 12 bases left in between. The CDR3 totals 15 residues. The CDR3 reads CASSLQSGYTGELFF. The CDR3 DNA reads TGTGCCAGCAGCCTCCAGAGCGGCTACACCGGGGAGCTGTTTTTT.

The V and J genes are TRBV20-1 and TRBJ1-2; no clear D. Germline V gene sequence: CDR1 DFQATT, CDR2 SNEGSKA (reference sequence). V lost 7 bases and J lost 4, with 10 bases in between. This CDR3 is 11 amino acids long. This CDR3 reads CSGQVSYGYTF. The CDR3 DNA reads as TGCAGTGGGCAGGTTAGCTATGGCTACACCTTC.

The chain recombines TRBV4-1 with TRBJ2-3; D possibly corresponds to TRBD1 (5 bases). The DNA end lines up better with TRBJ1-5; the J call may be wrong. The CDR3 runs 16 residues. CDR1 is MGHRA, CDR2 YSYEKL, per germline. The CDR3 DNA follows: TGCGCCAGCAGCCCCGGGCGGGGGGTTAGCACAGATACGCAGCATTTT. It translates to CASSPGRGVSTDTQHF.

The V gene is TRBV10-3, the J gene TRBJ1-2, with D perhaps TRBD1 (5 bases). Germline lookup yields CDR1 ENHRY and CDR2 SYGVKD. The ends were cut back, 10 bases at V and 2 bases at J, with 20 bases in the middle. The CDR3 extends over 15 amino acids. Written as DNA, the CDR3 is TGTGCCACCTCCAATCGGGGGTCCCGCAACTATGGCTACACCTTC. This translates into CATSNRGSRNYGYTF.

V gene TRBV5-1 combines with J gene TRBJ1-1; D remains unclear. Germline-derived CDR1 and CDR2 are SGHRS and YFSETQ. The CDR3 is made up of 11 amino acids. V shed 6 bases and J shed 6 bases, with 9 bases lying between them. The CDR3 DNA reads TGCGCCAGCAAAGTTGGGGCTGAAGCTTTCTTT. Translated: CASKVGAEAFF.